The entry below gives a single T cell receptor beta chain sequence along with its context. Antigen: not known. These data come from a study of cytomegalovirus exposure and HLA in healthy donors. Study-wide results and caveats: Fewer than 200 TCR beta chains were listed as cytomegalovirus-associated. Most TCRs appeared rarely, but some public TCRs recurred in many donors.

Germline loops: CDR1 MDHEN, CDR2 SYDVKM. J lost 2 bases, V lost 2 bases, and 2 bases had no gene match. This CDR3 has 14 amino acids. The assay was immunoSEQ multiplex PCR, and TCRdb's table has in-frame clones only and misses some. The table shows 65,000 to 85,000 clones, with 95% occurring only once. The sequenced material came from PBMCs. This TCR was sampled from a woman younger than 30 in good health and CMV-seronegative. The chain has TRBV28 and TRBJ2-7; TRBD2 matches at 8 bases. CDR3 region: CASSLRGGAYEQYF. The CDR3 DNA sequence: TGTGCCAGCAGTTTACGGGGGGGGGCCTACGAGCAGTACTTC.